This TCR beta chain was found in a study of T-cell memory formation after mild COVID-19 (dated by TCRdb to the early 2020s). The study in broad terms: Most TCR sequence clusters were specific to one of the two donors. Longitudinal TCRalpha and TCRbeta repertoire sequencing tracked T-cell clones expanding and contracting after mild COVID-19 in a couple of donors. The cohort was made up of two young adult volunteers, one female and one male, who were previously healthy.

The sample was run on an Illumina NovaSeq 6000. TCRalpha and TCRbeta cDNA libraries were built by 5'RACE with constant-segment primers, adding sample barcodes and unique molecular identifiers. RNA was extracted from every sample with Trizol reagent. Libraries were amplified in two PCR steps, with a second sample barcode and Illumina TruSeq adapters added in the second step. Sequencing of the libraries was done on an Illumina NovaSeq, producing 2 x 150 bp paired-end reads. In the paper's pipeline: Reads were demultiplexed and collapsed into UMI-guided consensus sequences with migec v1.2.7. With mixcr v2.1.11, UMI consensuses were aligned to TRA and TRB V and J templates and assembled into clonotypes. Clonotypes were classified as expanded or contracted when called significant by both edgeR and NoisET, with noise models trained on biological replicates. For edgeR calls, the thresholds were a false discovery rate-adjusted p below 0.01 and a log2 fold-change of 1. As an exploratory analysis of dynamics, max-normalized trajectories of the 1000 most abundant clonotypes were examined by PCA with hierarchical clustering. The CD4 or CD8 phenotype of responding clones was assigned using the separately sequenced CD4+ and CD8+ repertoires. TCRdb reworked the public reads: Q25 trimming with fastp, MiXCR clone assembly, productive beta chains retained. All rows with the same CDR3 protein become a single entry with the most common DNA and genes. TCRdb, rather than the study authors, made the V and J calls. For this sample there are hundreds of thousands of distinct CDR3 sequences; around 28% appear just once. In total, the top ten clones hold approximately 13% of the sample.

As for this clonotype: This receptor's antigen is unknown. One base away there is no much larger clone; base qualities are not given.

PBMCs were isolated by Ficoll-Paque density gradient centrifugation. The CDR3 spans 14 residues, from the cysteine through the phenylalanine. Only the CDR3 DNA stays, 42 bases, in frame from base 1. CDR1 and CDR2, per the germline V gene, are SGDLS and YYNGEE. V lost 3 bases and J lost 3 bases; the stretch between them is 12 bases long. Overall results and qualifications from the work: Contracting CD4+ clones turned up mainly in the CM and EM memory subsets, whereas EMRA was where CD8+ clones were enriched. Only a couple of mild cases were covered in the study, and larger cohorts including severe cases with pre-infection samples were considered necessary. Clones that contracted from day 15 to 85 showed balanced CD4/CD8 phenotypes, whereas a second wave of clones that expanded from day 15 to 37 leaned towards CD4+. Some responding clones were detected in pre-infection memory, which suggested that pre-existing cross-reactive memory T cells had joined the SARS-CoV-2 response. SARS-CoV-2 specificity of the second-wave clones peaking on day 37 was not confirmed.

Sequenced input: PBMCs or a T cell subset sorted from them (not recorded which). The sequence is built from TRBV9 and TRBJ1-1; no D gene is confidently identified. The receptor was derived from an adult woman who had mild COVID-19 (a few samples of this study predate the infection). The sample titles of this study are shuffled in the database, so cell type and time point are left out; the donor was told from shared clones. The CDR3 protein is CASSATGKYTEAFF. The DNA is TGTGCCAGCAGCGCCACGGGGAAGTACACTGAAGCTTTCTTT.